Listed here are 31 T cell receptor beta chains from one sample, sequenced in a study of regulatory T cells in long-lasting Graves disease. Specified time point: newly diagnosed GD, antithyroid drugs for less than 3 months. With RNA extracted from PBMCs as input, the TCR library was made. Arm-PCR with iRepertoire HTBI primers amplified the CDR3 regions for these TCR beta libraries. Via MiXCR, TCRdb re-called the multiplex PCR reads, giving one row per CDR3 protein. The sample includes 680,000 or so distinct CDR3 sequences, less than 20% of them seen just once. A further study also used this sample, focusing on T cells in Graves' hyperthyroidism and ophthalmopathy.

The sample consisted of peripheral blood mononuclear cells (PBMCs), taken at new diagnosis, from a patient treated with antithyroid drugs. Receptors were obtained from a woman aged 25-40 years with Graves disease.

This clonotype showed up just a few times. V gene TRBV5-5 combines with J gene TRBJ1-2; D not resolved. The ends were cut back, 2 bases at V and 3 bases at J, with 11 bases in the middle. The CDR3 is made up of 14 amino acids. Germline values: CDR1 SGHKS, CDR2 YYEKEE (reference sequence). The CDR3 spells CASSLRSADYGYTF. CDR3 bases: TGTGCCAGCAGCTTACGGTCCGCGGACTATGGCTACACCTTC.

V is TRBV5-5 and J is TRBJ2-7; TRBD1 aligns across 9 bases. Germline loops: CDR1 SGHKS, CDR2 YYEKEE (reference sequence). The CDR3 loop spans 14 amino acids. J gave up 6 bases and V 6 bases, and 10 bases lay outside the gene matches. CDR3: CASIETGGTPEQYF. DNA for the CDR3: TGTGCCAGCATAGAGACAGGGGGGACCCCCGAGCAGTACTTC.

This clonotype was detected many times. The chain employs TRBV20-1 and TRBJ1-2, with D possibly matching TRBD1 (6 bases). V lost 3 bases and J lost 2, with 7 bases in between. Germline CDR1 reads DFQATT; CDR2 reads SNEGSKA (reference sequence). CDR3 length: 12 amino acids. The CDR3 sequence is CSASTGNYGYTF. The CDR3 nucleotides read TGCAGTGCTAGCACAGGGAACTATGGCTACACCTTC.

This clonotype was seen only a few times. The gene calls are TRBV6-5 and TRBJ1-1, with no clear D. The CDR3 has 13 residues. The germline V and J ends were trimmed by 6 bases and 0 bases, with 8 bases remaining between them. Germline V gene data show CDR1 as MNHEY and CDR2 as SVGAGI. The CDR3 nucleotides are TGTGCCAGCAGATACGGCATGAACACTGAAGCTTTCTTT. Translated, it gives CASRYGMNTEAFF.

This clonotype was counted ten times or more. At one end the junction does not follow the germline gene, possibly because of a read error. The chain uses TRBV5-1 and TRBJ2-7, with D possibly being TRBD1 or TRBD2 (5 bases each). CDR1 and CDR2 from the germline V gene are SGHRS and YFSETQ. The CDR3 runs to 12 residues. CDR3 protein: CASSLERGEQYF. The CDR3 DNA sequence: TGTGCCAGCAGCTTGGAGAGGGGCGAGCAGTACTTC. Looking up the rest from reference TRBV5-1 and TRBJ2-7 gives the full variable domain: KAGVTQTPRYLIKTRGQQVTLSCSPISGHRSVSWYQQTPGQGLQFLFEYFSETQRNKGNFPGRFSGRQFSNSRSEMNVSTLELGDSALYLCASSLERGEQYFGPGTRLTVT.

The gene calls are TRBV6-5 and TRBJ2-1, with a tentative D call TRBD2 (6 bases). V lost 2 bases and J 8 bases, leaving 16 bases between the germline ends. Germline CDR1 and CDR2: MNHEY and SVGAGI. The CDR3 covers 15 residues. This chain's CDR3 is CASSYRPEGNYEQFF. CDR3 DNA: TGTGCCAGCAGTTACCGCCCGGAGGGTAATTATGAGCAGTTCTTC.

CDR3 sequence reads: CASSPGTSGTGAYEQYF. CDR3 bases: TGCGCCAGCAGCCCGGGGACTAGCGGTACCGGGGCCTACGAGCAGTACTTC. The genes are TRBV5-1 and TRBJ2-7, with 11 bases fitting TRBD2. The length of the CDR3 is 17 residues. The trim removed 4 bases at V and 2 bases at J, leaving 11 bases unmatched. Germline V lookup: CDR1 SGHRS, CDR2 YFSETQ.

This clonotype was counted at least ten times. The rearrangement links TRBV2 to TRBJ1-1, with D hard to call. The germline V and J ends were trimmed by 8 bases and 11 bases, with 18 bases remaining between them. The CDR3 is 12 amino acids. From germline, CDR1 is SNHLY and CDR2 FYNNEI. This chain's CDR3 is CASCSEGSRAFF. In nucleotides, the CDR3 is TGTGCCAGCTGTTCGGAAGGTTCCCGGGCTTTCTTT.

This clonotype was found many times. The chain carries TRBV28 and TRBJ1-1; D not certain. The CDR3 spans 14 residues. The V end was cut by 2 bases, the J end by 4 bases, with 11 bases between. The germline gives CDR1 MDHEN, CDR2 SYDVKM. The DNA for the CDR3 is TGTGCCAGCAGTTTACTTTCGGACCTCACTGAAGCTTTCTTT. Its translation is CASSLLSDLTEAFF.

This clonotype was counted ten times or more. J is TRBJ2-3 and V is TRBV7-9; possibly TRBD1 for D (5 bases). Germline CDR1 and CDR2: SEHNR and FQNEAQ (reference sequence). Trimming left V 5 bases short and J 3 bases short, with 12 bases between. This CDR3 region has 14 residues. The CDR3 loop is CASSARQRTDTQYF. Written as DNA, the CDR3 is TGTGCCAGCAGCGCCCGACAGAGGACAGATACGCAGTATTTT. Variable domain in full (rest from reference TRBV7-9 and TRBJ2-3): DTGVSQNPRHKITKRGQNVTFRCDPISEHNRLYWYRQTLGQGPEFLTYFQNEAQLEKSRLLSDRFSAERPKGSFSTLEIQRTEQGDSAMYLCASSARQRTDTQYFGPGTRLTVL.

This clonotype was counted ten times or more. V gene TRBV28 combines with J gene TRBJ2-5, with D perhaps given as TRBD1 or TRBD2 (5 bases each). Per the germline V gene, CDR1 is MDHEN and CDR2 is SYDVKM. The ends were cut back, 7 bases at V and 3 bases at J, with 12 bases in the middle. This CDR3 region has 13 residues. The CDR3 loop reads CASTTGGKETQYF. CDR3 bases: TGTGCCAGCACGACTGGGGGAAAAGAGACCCAGTACTTC.

At least ten counts were recorded for this clonotype. This chain links TRBV7-2 with TRBJ2-7, with 7 bases that match TRBD1. The CDR3 is made up of 14 amino acids. Germline assignment: CDR1 SGHTA and CDR2 FQGNSA. V was clipped by 3 bases and J by 7 bases; unmatched bases: 9. In DNA form, the CDR3 reads TGTGCCAGCAGCTTGAGAAAGGGGGCGGAAGAGCAGTACTTC. Amino acid sequence: CASSLRKGAEEQYF.

The table lists this clonotype with many counts. This chain uses TRBV18 with TRBJ2-5, with a tentative D call TRBD2 (5 bases). V shed 4 bases and J shed 4 bases, with 10 bases lying between them. Germline CDR1 and CDR2: KGHSH and LQKENI. The CDR3 has 13 residues. The CDR3 here is CASSRAGGETQYF. CDR3 bases: TGTGCCAGCTCACGGGCAGGAGGAGAGACCCAGTACTTC.

This chain links TRBV7-9 with TRBJ2-1, with 8 bases lining up with TRBD2. There are 14 residues in the CDR3. CDR1 and CDR2 (germline): SEHNR, FQNEAQ (reference sequence). Germline trimming cut 1 base from V and 10 bases from J; bases unmatched to any gene: 6. CDR3: CASSLGGTRREQFF. The CDR3 bases are TGTGCCAGCAGCTTAGGAGGGACTAGGAGGGAGCAGTTCTTC.

This chain connects TRBV24-1 to TRBJ2-1, with 9 bases aligning to TRBD2. Per germline, CDR1 KGHDR and CDR2 SFDVKD. The trim removed 4 bases at V and 8 bases at J, leaving 5 bases unmatched. The CDR3 length is 14 residues. Here the CDR3 reads CATSDPGLADEQFF. As DNA, the CDR3 is TGTGCCACCAGTGACCCGGGACTAGCAGATGAGCAGTTCTTC.

This clonotype occurred many times. V is TRBV6-5 and J is TRBJ2-7, with 7 bases that match TRBD1. The CDR3 sequence is 15 residues long. With V trimmed by 0 bases and J by 2 bases, 4 bases remained unmatched. In germline, CDR1 is MNHEY, CDR2 SVGAGI. The CDR3 sequence: CASSYSGQLAYEQYF. The CDR3 nucleotides read TGTGCCAGCAGTTACTCGGGACAGTTGGCCTACGAGCAGTACTTC.

This clonotype was seen only a few times. The rearrangement joins TRBV6-1 to TRBJ1-5; no reliable D call. Trimming left V 2 bases short and J 9 bases short, with 11 bases between. CDR3 length equals 13 residues. Germline loops: CDR1 MNHNS, CDR2 SASEGT. For the CDR3, the DNA is TGTGCCAGCAGTGAACTCAGTGGAAGGCCCCAGCATTTT. It yields the protein CASSELSGRPQHF.

In its sample, this clonotype was seen many times. In nucleotides, the CDR3 is TGTGCCAGCAGTGAATCCGCTGGACGGAAGAACACTGAAGCTTTCTTT. It encodes CASSESAGRKNTEAFF. The chain recombines TRBV25-1 with TRBJ1-1, with D unclear. From germline, CDR1 is MGHDK and CDR2 SYGVNS. This CDR3 has 16 amino acids. V gave up 1 base and J gave up 1 base, with 13 bases separating them.

This clonotype was counted ten times or more. The V call is TRBV11-1, the J call TRBJ2-1; 10 bases line up with TRBD2. J lost 4 bases, V lost 7 bases, and 10 bases had no gene match. The CDR3 sequence is 16 residues long. Germline loops: CDR1 SGHAT, CDR2 FQDESV (reference sequence). CDR3 nucleotide sequence: TGTGCCAGCAAAAAGGGGGTGACTAGCGGGTACAATGAGCAGTTCTTC. As protein: CASKKGVTSGYNEQFF.

This clonotype was seen only a few times. The chain uses TRBV28 and TRBJ1-3; maybe TRBD1 (6 bases). Germline CDR1 MDHEN, CDR2 SYDVKM. V lost 6 bases to trimming and J lost 0 bases, with 12 bases between them. The CDR3 is 15 residues long. The CDR3 is CASRGTGYSGNTIYF. CDR3 in DNA: TGTGCCAGCAGGGGTACAGGGTACTCTGGAAACACCATATATTTT.

This clonotype was counted ten times or more. This rearrangement joins TRBV7-2 to TRBJ1-1; no clear D gene. The CDR3 is 14 residues long. Germline values: CDR1 SGHTA, CDR2 FQGNSA. V lost 5 bases to trimming and J lost 5 bases, with 15 bases between them. This CDR3 reads CASSPRGGRTEAFF. For the CDR3, the DNA is TGTGCCAGCAGCCCCCGAGGAGGTAGGACTGAAGCTTTCTTT.

This clonotype was recorded many times. The genes are TRBV12-3 or TRBV12-4 and TRBJ1-1; tentative D call: TRBD1 (5 bases). V was trimmed by 8 bases and J by 0 bases, leaving 16 bases between them. The length of the CDR3 is 15 residues. CDR3 residues: CASGPSGTVNTEAFF. CDR3 DNA sequence: TGTGCCAGCGGCCCTTCCGGGACGGTGAACACTGAAGCTTTCTTT.

This clonotype has just a few counts. The CDR3 DNA reads as TGTGCCAGCAGGGCCCGTGGGGGGACCATGAACACTGAAGCTTTCTTT. This sequence encodes CASRARGGTMNTEAFF. The J gene is TRBJ1-1, the V gene TRBV7-2; D might be TRBD1 (5 bases). V was trimmed by 6 bases and J by 0 bases, leaving 17 bases between them. Germline CDR1 is SGHTA and CDR2 is FQGNSA. This CDR3 has 16 residues.

This clonotype came up many times. The V and J genes are TRBV5-4 and TRBJ2-7; D is unresolved. This CDR3 region has 14 residues. The ends were cut back, 1 base at V and 2 bases at J, with 10 bases in the middle. CDR1 SGHNT and CDR2 YYREEE come from the germline V gene (reference sequence). CDR3 DNA sequence: TGTGCCAGCAGCTTGAAGTACGACACCTACGAGCAGTACTTC. Residues: CASSLKYDTYEQYF.

This clonotype was counted only a few times. The chain employs TRBV20-1 and TRBJ2-3; the D gene could be TRBD1 or TRBD2 (5 bases each). The CDR3 has 13 amino acids. Germline values: CDR1 DFQATT, CDR2 SNEGSKA (reference sequence). Trimming removed 3 bases at V and 4 bases at J, with 11 bases between. The CDR3 bases are TGCAGTGCTAGGGGACCGGGACCAGATACGCAGTATTTT. It yields the protein CSARGPGPDTQYF.

Many counts were recorded for this clonotype. The chain couples TRBV28 to TRBJ2-5; D is unclear. The CDR3 contains 13 residues. Germline CDR1 reads MDHEN; CDR2 reads SYDVKM. With 7 bases removed from V and 2 bases from J, the gap between germline ends came to 11 bases. The CDR3 DNA is TGTGCCAGCAATCTTTTGGGTCAAGAGACCCAGTACTTC. It codes for CASNLLGQETQYF.

The chain is built from TRBV7-2 and TRBJ2-5, with 12 bases lining up with TRBD2. Germline V lookup: CDR1 SGHTA, CDR2 FQGNSA. Trimming removed 4 bases from V and 5 bases from J; junction bases left unmatched: 8. There are 16 residues in the CDR3. The CDR3 loop reads CASSSRTSGKRETQYF. Written as DNA, the CDR3 is TGTGCCAGCAGCTCACGGACTAGCGGGAAGAGGGAGACCCAGTACTTC.

The chain combines TRBV19 with TRBJ2-2; tentatively, D is TRBD1 (6 bases). The CDR3 loop spans 14 amino acids. The V and J ends lost 8 bases and 6 bases respectively, with 16 bases between them. Germline V gene sequence: CDR1 LNHDA, CDR2 SQIVND (reference sequence). The CDR3 loop reads CASAQGIVPGELFF. DNA of the CDR3: TGTGCCAGTGCACAGGGAATTGTTCCCGGGGAGCTGTTTTTT.

J is TRBJ2-1 and V is TRBV28; the D gene is possibly TRBD1 (6 bases). This CDR3 region has 15 residues. Looked up from germline, CDR1 is MDHEN and CDR2 is SYDVKM. V was clipped by 3 bases and J by 3 bases, with 12 bases between them. The CDR3: CASSFKQGLYNEQFF. CDR3 bases: TGTGCCAGCAGTTTTAAACAGGGTCTCTACAATGAGCAGTTCTTC.

The chain joins TRBV28 to TRBJ2-1; TRBD2 agrees at 13 bases. The V and J ends lost 5 bases and 12 bases, in that order; junction bases with no gene match: 16. CDR3 size: 17 residues. Germline CDR1 MDHEN, CDR2 SYDVKM. The CDR3 loop is CASSEYPGLAGLDGQFF. The CDR3 DNA reads TGTGCCAGCAGTGAGTACCCGGGACTAGCGGGACTGGATGGGCAGTTCTTC.

This clonotype showed up just a few times. V is TRBV3-1 and J is TRBJ2-7, with 10 bases identical to TRBD2. The CDR3 is made up of 15 amino acids. Unmatched junction bases numbered 5, after V lost 1 base and J lost 5 bases. The germline V gene encodes CDR1 LGHDT and CDR2 YNNKEL (reference sequence). The CDR3 DNA reads as TGTGCCAGCAGCCAAGCCTGGACTAGCGGAAACGAGCAGTACTTC. Its protein product is CASSQAWTSGNEQYF.